The present entry profiles one T cell receptor (beta chain) with its context. Its antigen is not known. Distinct nucleotide sequences in the sample also encode this CDR3. The entry originates in a study of T cells in localized non-small cell lung cancer. Only in-frame clones appear in the TCRdb table, and some are missing; sequencing was by immunoSEQ multiplex PCR. The sample carries some 64,000 clones, 75% to 85% recorded once. The CDR3 runs 13 residues. Trimming shortened V by 4 bases and J by 1 base, and 7 bases separated the two germline ends. CDR1 and CDR2 (germline): MNHEY, SMNVEV (reference sequence). Study-wide results and limits: Those with higher blood T cell density had longer overall survival. When the top 100 tumor clones were examined, a median approximately 59 of them also appeared in the adjacent lung, which was paired and uninvolved. In uninvolved adjacent lung, T cell clonality reached its highest value, exceeding tumor.

The input for sequencing was PBMCs, taken before any cancer treatment. This TCR was recovered from a man aged 35 to 69 with stage II lung adenocarcinoma. The chain has TRBV27 and TRBJ1-1; D may be TRBD1 (6 bases). For the CDR3, the DNA is TGTGCCAGCAGTTACAGGGAGAACACTGAAGCTTTCTTT. Amino acid sequence: CASSYRENTEAFF.